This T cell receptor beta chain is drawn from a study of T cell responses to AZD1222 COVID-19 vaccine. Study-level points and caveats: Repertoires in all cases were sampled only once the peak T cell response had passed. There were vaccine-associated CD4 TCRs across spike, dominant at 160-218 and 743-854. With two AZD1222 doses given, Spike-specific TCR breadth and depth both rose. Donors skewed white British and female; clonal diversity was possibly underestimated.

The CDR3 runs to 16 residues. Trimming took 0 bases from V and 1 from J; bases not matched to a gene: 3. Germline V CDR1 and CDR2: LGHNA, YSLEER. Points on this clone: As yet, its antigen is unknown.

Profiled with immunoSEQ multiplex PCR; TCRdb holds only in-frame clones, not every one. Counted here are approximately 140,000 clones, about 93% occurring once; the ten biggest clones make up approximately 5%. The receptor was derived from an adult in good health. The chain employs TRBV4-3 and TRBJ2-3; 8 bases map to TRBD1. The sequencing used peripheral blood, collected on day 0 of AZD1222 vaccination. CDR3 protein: CASSQDMGQGTDTQYF. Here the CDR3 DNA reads TGCGCCAGCAGCCAAGATATGGGACAGGGCACAGATACGCAGTATTTT.